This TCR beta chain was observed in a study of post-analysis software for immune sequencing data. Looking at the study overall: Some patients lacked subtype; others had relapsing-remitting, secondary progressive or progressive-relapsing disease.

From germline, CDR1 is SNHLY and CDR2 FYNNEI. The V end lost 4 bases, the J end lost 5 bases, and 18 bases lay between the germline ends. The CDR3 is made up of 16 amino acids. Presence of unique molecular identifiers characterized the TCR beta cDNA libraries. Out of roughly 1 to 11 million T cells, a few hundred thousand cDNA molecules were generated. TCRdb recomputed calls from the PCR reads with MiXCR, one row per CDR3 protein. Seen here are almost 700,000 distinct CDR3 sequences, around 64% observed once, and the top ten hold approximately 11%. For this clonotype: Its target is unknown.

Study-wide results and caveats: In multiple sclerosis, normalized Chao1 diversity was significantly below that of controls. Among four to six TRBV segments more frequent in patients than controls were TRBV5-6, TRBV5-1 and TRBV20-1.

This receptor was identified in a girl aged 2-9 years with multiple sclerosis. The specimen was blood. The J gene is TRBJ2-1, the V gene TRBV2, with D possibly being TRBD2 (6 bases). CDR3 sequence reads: CASSARAREAHNEQFF. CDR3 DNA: TGTGCCAGCAGTGCCCGGGCAAGGGAGGCCCACAATGAGCAGTTCTTC. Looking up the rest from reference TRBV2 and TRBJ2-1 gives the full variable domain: EPEVTQTPSHQVTQMGQEVILRCVPISNHLYFYWYRQILGQKVEFLVSFYNNEISEKSEIFDDQFSVERPDGSNFTLKIRSTKLEDSAMYFCASSARAREAHNEQFFGPGTRLTVL.